Here is one T cell receptor beta chain with its context. This specimen belongs to a study of technical replicates of blood from a handful of donors. The CDR3 contains 15 residues. V gave up 0 bases and J gave up 6 bases; unmatched junction bases: 7. Germline-derived CDR1 and CDR2 are SQVTM and ANQGSEA. TCRdb's table, derived via immunoSEQ multiplex PCR, lists solely in-frame clones and lacks some. The sample yields approximately 99,000 clones, 95% to 96% seen once. The sequenced sample was T cells isolated from PBMCs. V is TRBV29-1 and J is TRBJ2-4, with 8 bases that match TRBD2. This TCR derives from a human donor in good health. DNA of the CDR3: TGCAGCGTTGAAGATCTACAGCGGGAGTTAAACATTCAGTACTTC. Its translation is CSVEDLQRELNIQYF.